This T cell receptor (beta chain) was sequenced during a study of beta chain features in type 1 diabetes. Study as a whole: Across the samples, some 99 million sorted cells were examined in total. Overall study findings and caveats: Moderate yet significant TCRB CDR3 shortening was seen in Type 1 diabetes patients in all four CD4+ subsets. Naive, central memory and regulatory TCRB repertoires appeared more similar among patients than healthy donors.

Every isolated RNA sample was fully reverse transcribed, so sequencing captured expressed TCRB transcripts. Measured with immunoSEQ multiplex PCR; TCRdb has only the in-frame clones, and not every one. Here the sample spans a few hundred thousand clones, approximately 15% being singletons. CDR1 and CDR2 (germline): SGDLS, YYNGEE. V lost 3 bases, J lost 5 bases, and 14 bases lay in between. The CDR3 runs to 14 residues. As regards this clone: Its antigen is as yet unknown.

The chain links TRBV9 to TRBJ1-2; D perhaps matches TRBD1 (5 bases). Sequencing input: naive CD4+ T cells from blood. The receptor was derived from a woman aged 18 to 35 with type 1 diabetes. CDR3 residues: CASSATAGGYGYTF. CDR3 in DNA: TGTGCCAGCAGCGCGACAGCGGGGGGTTATGGCTACACCTTC.